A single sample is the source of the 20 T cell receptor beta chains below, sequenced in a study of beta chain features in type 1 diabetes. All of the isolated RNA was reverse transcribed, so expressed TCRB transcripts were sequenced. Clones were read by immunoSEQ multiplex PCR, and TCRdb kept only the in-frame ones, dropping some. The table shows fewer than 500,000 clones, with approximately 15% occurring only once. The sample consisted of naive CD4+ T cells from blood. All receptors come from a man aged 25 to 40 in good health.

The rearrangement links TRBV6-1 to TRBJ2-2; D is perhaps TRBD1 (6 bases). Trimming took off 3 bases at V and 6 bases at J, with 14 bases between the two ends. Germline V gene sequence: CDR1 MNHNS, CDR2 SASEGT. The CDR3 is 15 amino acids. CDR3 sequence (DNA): TGTGCCAGCAGTGAGGGGGCCGAGACCTCCGGGGAGCTGTTTTTT. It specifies CASSEGAETSGELFF.

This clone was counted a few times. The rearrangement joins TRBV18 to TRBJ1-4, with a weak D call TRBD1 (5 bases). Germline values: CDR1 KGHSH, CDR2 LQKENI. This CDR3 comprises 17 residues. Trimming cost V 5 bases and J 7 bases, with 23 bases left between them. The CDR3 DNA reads TGTGCCAGCTCAGAAAATTCGGCGGGGCCAGGGATTGAAAAACTGTTTTTT. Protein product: CASSENSAGPGIEKLFF.

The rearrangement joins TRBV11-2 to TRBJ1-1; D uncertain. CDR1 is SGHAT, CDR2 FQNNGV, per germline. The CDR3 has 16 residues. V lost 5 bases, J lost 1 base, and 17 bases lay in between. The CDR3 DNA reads TGTGCCAGCAGCCTCCTAAGCGGCAGTCCGAACACTGAAGCTTTCTTT. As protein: CASSLLSGSPNTEAFF. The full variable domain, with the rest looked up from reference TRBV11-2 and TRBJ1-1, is EAGVAQSPRYKIIEKRQSVAFWCNPISGHATLYWYQQILGQGPKLLIQFQNNGVVDDSQLPKDRFSAERLKGVDSTLKIQPAKLEDSAVYLCASSLLSGSPNTEAFFGQGTRLTVV.

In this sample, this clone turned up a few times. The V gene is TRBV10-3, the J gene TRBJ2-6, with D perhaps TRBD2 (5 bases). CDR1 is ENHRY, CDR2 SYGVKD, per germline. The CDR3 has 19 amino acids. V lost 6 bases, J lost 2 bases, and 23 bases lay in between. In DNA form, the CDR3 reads TGTGCCATCAGCATGTCTTCCCCGGGGATTGGAACTGGGGCCAACGTCCTGACTTTC. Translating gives CAISMSSPGIGTGANVLTF.

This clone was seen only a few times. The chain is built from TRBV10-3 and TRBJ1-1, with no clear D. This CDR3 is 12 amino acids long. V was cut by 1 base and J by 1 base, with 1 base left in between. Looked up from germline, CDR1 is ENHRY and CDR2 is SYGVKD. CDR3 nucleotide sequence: TGTGCCATCAGTGAGTGGAACACTGAAGCTTTCTTT. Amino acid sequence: CAISEWNTEAFF.

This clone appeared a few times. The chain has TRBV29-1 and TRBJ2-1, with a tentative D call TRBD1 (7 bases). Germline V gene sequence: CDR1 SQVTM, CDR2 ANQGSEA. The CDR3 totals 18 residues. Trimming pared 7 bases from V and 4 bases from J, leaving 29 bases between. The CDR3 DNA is TGCAGCGGTGAGGCGGGACAGAGAAACTACAGGAATTACAATGAGCAGTTCTTC. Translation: CSGEAGQRNYRNYNEQFF.

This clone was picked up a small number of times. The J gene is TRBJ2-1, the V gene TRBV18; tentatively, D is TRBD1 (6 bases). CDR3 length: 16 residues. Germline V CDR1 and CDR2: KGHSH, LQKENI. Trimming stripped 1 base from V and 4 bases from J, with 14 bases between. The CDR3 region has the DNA TGTGCCAGCTCACCACGGGTGGGGGCAGGTTACAATGAGCAGTTCTTC. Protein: CASSPRVGAGYNEQFF. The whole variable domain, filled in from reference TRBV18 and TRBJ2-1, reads NAGVMQNPRHLVRRRGQEARLRCSPMKGHSHVYWYRQLPEEGLKFMVYLQKENIIDESGMPKERFSAEFPKEGPSILRIQQVVRGDSAAYFCASSPRVGAGYNEQFFGPGTRLTVL.

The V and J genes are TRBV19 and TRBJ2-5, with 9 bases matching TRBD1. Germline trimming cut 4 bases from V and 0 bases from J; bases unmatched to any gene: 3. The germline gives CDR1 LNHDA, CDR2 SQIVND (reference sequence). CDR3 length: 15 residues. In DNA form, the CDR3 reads TGTGCCAGTAGTACGGACAGGGGATACCAAGAGACCCAGTACTTC. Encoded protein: CASSTDRGYQETQYF.

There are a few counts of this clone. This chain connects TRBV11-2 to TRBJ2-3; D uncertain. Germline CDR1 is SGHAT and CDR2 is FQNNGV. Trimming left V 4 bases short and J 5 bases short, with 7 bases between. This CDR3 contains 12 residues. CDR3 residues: CASSSVEDTQYF. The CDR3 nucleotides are TGTGCCAGCAGCTCAGTGGAAGATACGCAGTATTTT. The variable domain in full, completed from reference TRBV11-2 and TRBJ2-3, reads EAGVAQSPRYKIIEKRQSVAFWCNPISGHATLYWYQQILGQGPKLLIQFQNNGVVDDSQLPKDRFSAERLKGVDSTLKIQPAKLEDSAVYLCASSSVEDTQYFGPGTRLTVL.

Here the CDR3 reads CASSASAVGNTIYF. CDR3 sequence (DNA): TGTGCCAGCAGCGCCTCGGCAGTTGGAAACACCATATATTTT. This rearrangement joins TRBV7-9 to TRBJ1-3; D remains unclear. Germline CDR1 and CDR2: SEHNR and FQNEAQ (reference sequence). The CDR3 runs to 14 residues. Trimming pared 5 bases from V and 3 bases from J, leaving 11 bases between.

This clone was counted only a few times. Here the CDR3 reads CASSQDRSRTQYEQYV. CDR3 DNA sequence: TGCGCCAGCAGCCAAGATCGATCGCGGACGCAGTACGAGCAGTACGTC. This chain links TRBV4-1 with TRBJ2-7; D gene uncertain. The V end was cut by 0 bases, the J end by 4 bases, with 16 bases between. Germline values: CDR1 MGHRA, CDR2 YSYEKL. CDR3 length: 16 amino acids.

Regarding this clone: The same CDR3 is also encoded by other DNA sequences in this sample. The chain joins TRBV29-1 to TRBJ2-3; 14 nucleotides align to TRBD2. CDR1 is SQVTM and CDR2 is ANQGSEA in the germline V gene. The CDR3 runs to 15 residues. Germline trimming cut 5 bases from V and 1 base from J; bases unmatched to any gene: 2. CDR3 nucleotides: TGCAGCGTTTTGGGACTAGCGGGGGGCACAGATACGCAGTATTTT. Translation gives CSVLGLAGGTDTQYF.

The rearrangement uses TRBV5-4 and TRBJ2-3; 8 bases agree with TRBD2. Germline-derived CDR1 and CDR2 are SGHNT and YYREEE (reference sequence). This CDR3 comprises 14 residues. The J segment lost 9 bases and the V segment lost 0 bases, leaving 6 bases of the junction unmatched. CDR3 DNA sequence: TGTGCCAGCAGCTTGGCGAGACTAGCGATGACGCAGTATTTT. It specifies CASSLARLAMTQYF.

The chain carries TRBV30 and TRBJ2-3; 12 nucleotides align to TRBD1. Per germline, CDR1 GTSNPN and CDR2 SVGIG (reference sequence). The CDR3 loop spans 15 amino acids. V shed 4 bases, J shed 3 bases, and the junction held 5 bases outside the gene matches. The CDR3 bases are TGTGCCTGGACCCTGGGACAGGGGGCAACAGATACGCAGTATTTT. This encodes CAWTLGQGATDTQYF.

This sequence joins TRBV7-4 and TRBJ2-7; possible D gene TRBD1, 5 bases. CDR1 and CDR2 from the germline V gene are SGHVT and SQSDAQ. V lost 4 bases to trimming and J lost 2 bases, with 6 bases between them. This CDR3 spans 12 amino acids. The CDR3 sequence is CASSSDTYEQYV. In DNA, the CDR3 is TGTGCCAGCAGCTCGGACACCTACGAGCAGTACGTC.

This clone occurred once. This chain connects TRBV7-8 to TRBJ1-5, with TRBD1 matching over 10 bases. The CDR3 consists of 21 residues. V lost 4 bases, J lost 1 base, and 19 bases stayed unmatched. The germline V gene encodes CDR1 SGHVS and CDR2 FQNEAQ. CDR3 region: CASSSLVRRNTGQGSNQPQHF. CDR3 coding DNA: TGTGCCAGCAGCTCCCTCGTCCGAAGAAATACGGGACAGGGGAGCAATCAGCCCCAGCATTTT.

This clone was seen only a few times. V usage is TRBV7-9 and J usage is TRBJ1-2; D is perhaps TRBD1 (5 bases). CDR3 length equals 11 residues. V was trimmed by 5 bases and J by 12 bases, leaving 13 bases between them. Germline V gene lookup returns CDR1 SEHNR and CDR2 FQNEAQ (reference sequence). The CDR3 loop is CASSPALRDTF. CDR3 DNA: TGTGCCAGCAGCCCTGCCCTCAGGGACACCTTC.

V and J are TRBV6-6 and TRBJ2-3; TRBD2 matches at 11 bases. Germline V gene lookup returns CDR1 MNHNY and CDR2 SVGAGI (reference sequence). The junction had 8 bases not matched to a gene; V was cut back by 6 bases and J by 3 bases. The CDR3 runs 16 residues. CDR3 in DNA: TGTGCCAGCAGGACAGGGCCTAGCGGGAGGACAGATACGCAGTATTTT. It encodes CASRTGPSGRTDTQYF.

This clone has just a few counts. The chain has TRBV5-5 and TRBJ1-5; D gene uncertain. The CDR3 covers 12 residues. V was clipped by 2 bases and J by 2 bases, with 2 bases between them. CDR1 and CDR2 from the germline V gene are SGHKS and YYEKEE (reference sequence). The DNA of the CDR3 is TGTGCCAGCAGCTTAGGCAATCAGCCCCAGCATTTT. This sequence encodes CASSLGNQPQHF.

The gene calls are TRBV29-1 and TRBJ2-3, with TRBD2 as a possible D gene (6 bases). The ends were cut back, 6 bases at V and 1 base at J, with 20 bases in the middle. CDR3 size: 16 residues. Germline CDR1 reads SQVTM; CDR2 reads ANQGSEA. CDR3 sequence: CSVHVRGALGTDTQYF. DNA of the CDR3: TGCAGCGTACACGTTCGCGGGGCTCTTGGCACAGATACGCAGTATTTT.